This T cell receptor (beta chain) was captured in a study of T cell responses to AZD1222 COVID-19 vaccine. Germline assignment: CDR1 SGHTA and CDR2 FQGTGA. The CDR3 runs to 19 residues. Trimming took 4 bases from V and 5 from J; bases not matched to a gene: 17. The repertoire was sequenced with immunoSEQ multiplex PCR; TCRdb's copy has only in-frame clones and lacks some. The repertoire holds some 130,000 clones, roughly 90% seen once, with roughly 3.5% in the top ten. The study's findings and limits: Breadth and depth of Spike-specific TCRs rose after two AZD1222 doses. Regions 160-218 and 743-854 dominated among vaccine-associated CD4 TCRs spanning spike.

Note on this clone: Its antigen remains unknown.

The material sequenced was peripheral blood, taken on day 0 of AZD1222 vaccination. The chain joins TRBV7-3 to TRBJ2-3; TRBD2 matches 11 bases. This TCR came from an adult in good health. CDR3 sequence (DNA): TGTGCCAGCAGCTCGGCCGGGCGTATAGCGGGGGGGCCGAGAGATACGCAGTATTTT. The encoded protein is CASSSAGRIAGGPRDTQYF.